The clone carrying this T cell receptor (beta chain) turned up a few times. Antigen: not known. This entry is derived from a study of OX40 agonist ivuxolimab in advanced cancers. Study-wide background: From roughly 20 to 85 years was the age range, with a mean of 60 years, and 65% to 90% were male. Whole-study results and caveats: Those patients achieving a partial response at 0.1-3.0 mg/kg showed among the lowest clonal expansion.

V lost 4 bases and J lost 6; bases outside the gene matches: 7. CDR1 is SEHNR and CDR2 is FQNEAQ in the germline V gene (reference sequence). This CDR3 spans 14 amino acids. The assay was immunoSEQ multiplex PCR, and TCRdb's table has in-frame clones only and misses some. Of some 17,000 clones listed, around 80% were seen once; the top ten hold roughly 25%. The rearrangement uses TRBV7-9 and TRBJ1-1; 8 bases line up with TRBD1. The sequence was obtained from an adult with an advanced solid tumor such as melanoma, head and neck, liver or kidney cancer. The source was CD4+ or CD8+ T cells sorted from blood, collected in a trial of the OX40 agonist ivuxolimab. The CDR3: CASSSTGGWSEAFF. For the CDR3, the DNA is TGTGCCAGCAGCTCAACAGGGGGATGGTCTGAAGCTTTCTTT.